These 28 T cell receptor beta chains share one sample of origin, sequenced in a study of T cell changes during pregnancy in multiple sclerosis. Clones were read by immunoSEQ multiplex PCR, and TCRdb kept only the in-frame ones, dropping some. Among about 40,000 clones listed, 88% were seen once. The source was peripheral blood, collected in the first trimester of pregnancy. Receptors were obtained from a female donor in good health, enrolled as a control in a pregnancy study.

The CDR3 reads CASSITRQGLSPFLYEQYF. The CDR3, as DNA: TGTGCCAGTAGTATAACGCGACAGGGCCTTTCTCCCTTCCTCTACGAGCAGTACTTC. V gene TRBV19 combines with J gene TRBJ2-7; TRBD1 aligns across 7 bases. The CDR3 consists of 19 residues. Germline trimming cut 2 bases from V and 3 bases from J; bases unmatched to any gene: 19. CDR1 is LNHDA and CDR2 is SQIVND in the germline V gene (reference sequence).

The V call is TRBV6-1, the J call TRBJ1-5; D is ambiguous. The CDR3 length is 17 residues. V dropped 0 bases and J dropped 6 bases, with 18 bases sitting between them. The germline gives CDR1 MNHNS, CDR2 SASEGT. The CDR3 coding sequence is TGTGCCAGCAGTGAAGCAGGCCGCCCGGGGTATAGTCAGCCCCAGCATTTT. Amino acids: CASSEAGRPGYSQPQHF.

The chain combines TRBV6-1 with TRBJ2-3, with TRBD2 matching over 8 bases. Germline CDR1 and CDR2: MNHNS and SASEGT. The CDR3 consists of 17 residues. The V segment lost 3 bases and the J segment 0 bases; nucleotides outside the gene matches: 8. As DNA, the CDR3 is TGTGCCAGCAGTGACCCCCCGGGGGGGGCGAGCACAGATACGCAGTATTTT. It encodes CASSDPPGGASTDTQYF.

The chain has TRBV11-2 and TRBJ2-5; 7 bases align to TRBD1. Germline CDR1 reads SGHAT; CDR2 reads FQNNGV. Trimming removed 5 bases from V and 5 bases from J; junction bases left unmatched: 5. CDR3 length: 13 amino acids. The CDR3 coding sequence is TGTGCCAGCAGCCCCGACAGGGCGGAGACCCAGTACTTC. It translates to CASSPDRAETQYF.

J is TRBJ2-1 and V is TRBV4-1; TRBD2 matches 13 bases. The germline gives CDR1 MGHRA, CDR2 YSYEKL. Germline trimming cut 4 bases from V and 8 bases from J; bases unmatched to any gene: 8. The CDR3 has 16 amino acids. CDR3 protein: CASSPHGLAGADEQFF. The CDR3 DNA is TGCGCCAGCAGCCCACATGGACTAGCGGGGGCCGATGAGCAGTTCTTC.

The table lists this clone with a count of one. The chain joins TRBV2 to TRBJ2-5, with a tentative D call TRBD1 (6 bases). The CDR3 covers 15 residues. Trimming removed 3 bases from V and 1 base from J, with 12 bases in between. From germline, CDR1 is SNHLY and CDR2 FYNNEI. CDR3 sequence: CASSETWTVQETQYF. The CDR3 DNA reads as TGTGCCAGCAGTGAGACATGGACAGTCCAAGAGACCCAGTACTTC.

The chain recombines TRBV28 with TRBJ1-1; 8 bases align to TRBD1. V dropped 8 bases and J dropped 3; count of bases not matched to a gene: 2. The CDR3 covers 12 residues. Germline V CDR1 and CDR2: MDHEN, SYDVKM. The DNA for the CDR3 is TGTGCCAGCCTACAGGGGGACACTGAAGCTTTCTTT. It encodes CASLQGDTEAFF.

V is TRBV7-8 and J is TRBJ2-5; 11 nucleotides align to TRBD2. With 4 bases clipped from V and 1 base from J, the junction kept 5 bases outside the gene matches. Germline loops: CDR1 SGHVS, CDR2 FQNEAQ. The CDR3 totals 16 residues. CDR3 bases: TGTGCCAGCAGCTCCGGGACTAGCGGATTCCAAGAGACCCAGTACTTC. It yields the protein CASSSGTSGFQETQYF. The variable domain in full, with the rest retrieved from reference TRBV7-8 and TRBJ2-5, is GAGVSQSPRYKVAKRGQDVALRCDPISGHVSLFWYQQALGQGPEFLTYFQNEAQLDKSGLPSDRFFAERPEGSVSTLKIQRTQQEDSAVYLCASSSGTSGFQETQYFGPGTRLLVL.

Written as DNA, the CDR3 is TGTGCCAGCAGCCTTAGGAGCGGGGGAGCCGGGGAGCTGTTTTTT. Protein: CASSLRSGGAGELFF. This chain connects TRBV11-2 to TRBJ2-2; TRBD2 matches at 8 bases. Germline V lookup: CDR1 SGHAT, CDR2 FQNNGV. The CDR3 has 15 amino acids. The trim removed 5 bases at V and 6 bases at J, leaving 8 bases unmatched.

The chain carries TRBV6-5 and TRBJ1-5, with no clear D. Trimming cost V 6 bases and J 0 bases, with 12 bases left between them. Germline-derived CDR1 and CDR2 are MNHEY and SVGAGI. CDR3 size: 15 residues. This CDR3 reads CASSPDINSNQPQHF. In DNA, the CDR3 is TGTGCCAGCAGCCCCGACATTAATAGCAATCAGCCCCAGCATTTT.

CDR3: CASSYSQGDQPQHF. In nucleotides, the CDR3 is TGTGCCAGCAGTTACTCCCAGGGCGATCAGCCCCAGCATTTT. This sequence joins TRBV6-6 and TRBJ1-5; weak D call: TRBD1 (5 bases). Germline CDR1 reads MNHNY; CDR2 reads SVGAGI (reference sequence). The V gene lost 0 bases and the J gene lost 5 bases, with 8 bases spanning the gap. The CDR3 is 14 amino acids.

This chain connects TRBV14 to TRBJ2-2, with a weak D call TRBD2 (6 bases). This CDR3 is built from 14 residues. The V and J ends lost 3 bases and 4 bases respectively, with 9 bases between them. Germline V lookup: CDR1 SGHDN, CDR2 FVKESK. The CDR3 sequence: CASSQVRGTGELFF. The CDR3 region has the DNA TGTGCCAGCAGCCAGGTGCGGGGCACCGGGGAGCTGTTTTTT.

The genes are TRBV19 and TRBJ1-5; 7 nucleotides align to TRBD1. Germline lookup yields CDR1 LNHDA and CDR2 SQIVND (reference sequence). The J segment lost 5 bases and the V segment lost 7 bases, leaving 8 bases of the junction unmatched. The CDR3 is made up of 14 amino acids. CDR3 sequence (DNA): TGTGCCAGTACCCAGACAGGGTTGGATCAGCCCCAGCATTTT. It codes for CASTQTGLDQPQHF.

J is TRBJ1-1 and V is TRBV10-3; D is uncertain. The germline CDR1 and CDR2 sequences are ENHRY and SYGVKD. This CDR3 region has 15 residues. V dropped 3 bases and J dropped 3 bases, with 14 bases sitting between them. CDR3 region: CAISDSQERDTEAFF. The CDR3 coding sequence is TGTGCCATCAGTGATTCCCAAGAACGAGACACTGAAGCTTTCTTT.

The table lists this clone with a few counts. The V call is TRBV7-9, the J call TRBJ2-7; D unclear. V lost 1 base and J lost 7, with 11 bases in between. CDR3 length: 13 amino acids. CDR1 and CDR2 from the germline V gene are SEHNR and FQNEAQ (reference sequence). CDR3 nucleotide sequence: TGTGCCAGCAGCTTAGTGTCCCCTAAGGAGCAGTACTTC. This sequence encodes CASSLVSPKEQYF.

The chain recombines TRBV7-8 with TRBJ2-1, with 7 nucleotides matching TRBD1. Germline values: CDR1 SGHVS, CDR2 FQNEAQ. CDR3 length: 16 residues. Trimming at V came to 5 bases and at J to 2 bases, leaving 9 bases not matched to a gene. The chain's CDR3 is CASSHNAGTAYNEQFF. In DNA form, the CDR3 reads TGTGCCAGCAGCCATAATGCCGGGACAGCCTACAATGAGCAGTTCTTC.

This chain connects TRBV7-9 to TRBJ2-7; D possibly corresponds to TRBD1 (5 bases). The CDR3 is made up of 16 amino acids. V was trimmed by 10 bases and J by 0 bases, leaving 22 bases between them. Germline CDR1 and CDR2: SEHNR and FQNEAQ (reference sequence). The CDR3 bases are TGTGCCACCGAAGCCCCCAAACAGGTGCTCTCCTACGAGCAGTACTTC. It translates to CATEAPKQVLSYEQYF.

J is TRBJ2-1 and V is TRBV7-2, with D maybe TRBD2 (7 bases). V was shortened by 5 bases and J by 7 bases, with 18 bases between the two germline ends. The germline CDR1 and CDR2 sequences are SGHTA and FQGNSA. This CDR3 spans 15 amino acids. Here the CDR3 reads CASSPAGGPANEQFF. As DNA, the CDR3 is TGTGCCAGCAGCCCCGCCGGGGGGCCCGCTAATGAGCAGTTCTTC.

This chain connects TRBV28 to TRBJ2-7; no clear D. Germline-derived CDR1 and CDR2 are MDHEN and SYDVKM. The CDR3 spans 13 residues. The ends were cut back, 2 bases at V and 0 bases at J, with 5 bases in the middle. For the CDR3, the DNA is TGTGCCAGCAGTTTACTAGTCTCCTACGAGCAGTACTTC. Translation: CASSLLVSYEQYF.

The V call is TRBV4-1, the J call TRBJ2-5; tentative D call: TRBD2 (7 bases). The CDR3 spans 15 residues. The germline V and J ends were trimmed by 0 bases and 6 bases, with 14 bases remaining between them. Germline values: CDR1 MGHRA, CDR2 YSYEKL. CDR3 amino acids: CASSQEGGGAKTQYF. The DNA of the CDR3 is TGCGCCAGCAGCCAAGAAGGAGGGGGGGCGAAGACCCAGTACTTC.

Only one count was recorded for this clone. The gene calls are TRBV18 and TRBJ1-1; D remains ambiguous. Germline CDR1 KGHSH, CDR2 LQKENI. V was trimmed by 8 bases and J by 4 bases, leaving 20 bases between them. There are 15 residues in the CDR3. The CDR3 is CASGKRVGGGTEAFF. The CDR3 coding sequence is TGTGCCAGCGGAAAAAGGGTAGGAGGAGGCACTGAAGCTTTCTTT.

CDR3 in DNA: TGTGCCAGCAGCGTAGCAGGGGAACCCATATATTTT. Amino acid sequence: CASSVAGEPIYF. The chain links TRBV9 to TRBJ1-3; tentatively, D is TRBD1 (6 bases). Germline CDR1 and CDR2: SGDLS and YYNGEE. V was cut by 0 bases and J by 11 bases, with 9 bases left in between. The CDR3 sequence is 12 residues long.

V usage is TRBV6-1 and J usage is TRBJ1-1, with D possibly matching TRBD1 (5 bases). CDR1 is MNHNS and CDR2 is SASEGT in the germline V gene. The CDR3 length is 12 residues. Trimming left V 7 bases short and J 7 bases short, with 13 bases between. The CDR3 nucleotides read TGTGCCAGCATAGTTGGGGCAGATGAAGCTTTCTTT. Translating it yields CASIVGADEAFF.

The genes are TRBV5-6 and TRBJ1-5; TRBD1 might be the D (6 bases). The V and J ends lost 0 bases and 9 bases respectively, with 13 bases between them. This CDR3 region has 14 residues. Germline CDR1 and CDR2: SGHDT and YYEEEE. CDR3 nucleotides: TGTGCCAGCAGCTTGGGAACAGGGATGCGGCCCCAGCATTTT. Amino acids: CASSLGTGMRPQHF.

The chain recombines TRBV9 with TRBJ2-7; possibly TRBD2 for D (6 bases). V lost 0 bases to trimming and J lost 2 bases, with 12 bases between them. CDR1 is SGDLS and CDR2 is YYNGEE in the germline V gene. The CDR3 is 15 residues long. CDR3 sequence reads: CASSVAGGLTYEQYF. The CDR3, as DNA: TGTGCCAGCAGCGTAGCCGGGGGATTGACCTACGAGCAGTACTTC.

The chain couples TRBV19 to TRBJ1-2; no clear D gene. CDR3 length equals 13 residues. Trimming left V 4 bases short and J 1 base short, with 7 bases between. CDR1 and CDR2 (germline): LNHDA, SQIVND (reference sequence). This chain's CDR3 is CASSSQVNYGYTF. CDR3 sequence (DNA): TGTGCCAGTAGTAGCCAGGTTAACTATGGCTACACCTTC.

The rearrangement links TRBV19 to TRBJ1-5, with a weak D call TRBD1 (5 bases). V dropped 7 bases and J dropped 5 bases, with 12 bases sitting between them. Germline CDR1 LNHDA, CDR2 SQIVND (reference sequence). The CDR3 spans 13 residues. The CDR3: CASTLGGDQPQHF. CDR3 DNA: TGTGCCAGTACCCTGGGGGGGGATCAGCCCCAGCATTTT.

V usage is TRBV5-1 and J usage is TRBJ1-2; 7 bases match TRBD1. CDR3 length equals 13 residues. CDR1 is SGHRS and CDR2 is YFSETQ in the germline V gene. The J segment lost 5 bases and the V segment lost 3 bases, leaving 4 bases of the junction unmatched. The CDR3 reads CASSWDRSYGYTF. For the CDR3, the DNA is TGCGCCAGCAGCTGGGACAGATCTTATGGCTACACCTTC.